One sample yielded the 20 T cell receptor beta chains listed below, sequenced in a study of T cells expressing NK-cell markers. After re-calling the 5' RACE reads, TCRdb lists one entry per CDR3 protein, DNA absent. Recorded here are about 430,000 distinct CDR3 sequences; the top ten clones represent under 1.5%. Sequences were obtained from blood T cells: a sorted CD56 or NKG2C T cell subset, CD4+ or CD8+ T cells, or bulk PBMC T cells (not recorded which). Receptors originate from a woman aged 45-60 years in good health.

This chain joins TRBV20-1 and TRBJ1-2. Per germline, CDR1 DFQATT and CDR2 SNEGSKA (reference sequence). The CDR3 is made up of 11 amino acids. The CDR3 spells CSARGPTGYTF.

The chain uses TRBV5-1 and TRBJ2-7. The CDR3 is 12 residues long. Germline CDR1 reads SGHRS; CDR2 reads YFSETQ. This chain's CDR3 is CASSFGVDEQYF.

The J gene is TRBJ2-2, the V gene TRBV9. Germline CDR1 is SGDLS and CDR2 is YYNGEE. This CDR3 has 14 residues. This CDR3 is CASSVASASGELFF.

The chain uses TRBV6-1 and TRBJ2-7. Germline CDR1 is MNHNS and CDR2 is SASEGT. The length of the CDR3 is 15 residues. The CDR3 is CASSEVGSFGDEQYF.

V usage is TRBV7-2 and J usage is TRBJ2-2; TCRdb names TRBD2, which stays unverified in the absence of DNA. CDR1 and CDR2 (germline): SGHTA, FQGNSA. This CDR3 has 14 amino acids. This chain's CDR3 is CASRIAGGAGELFF. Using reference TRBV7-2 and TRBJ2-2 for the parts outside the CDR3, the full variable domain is GAGVSQSPSNKVTEKGKDVELRCDPISGHTALYWYRQSLGQGLEFLIYFQGNSAPDKSGLPSDRFSAERTGGSVSTLTIQRTQQEDSAVYLCASRIAGGAGELFFGEGSRLTVL.

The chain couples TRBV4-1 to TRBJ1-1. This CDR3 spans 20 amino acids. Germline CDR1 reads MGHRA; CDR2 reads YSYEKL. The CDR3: CASSQASVPSLRGTNTEAFF.

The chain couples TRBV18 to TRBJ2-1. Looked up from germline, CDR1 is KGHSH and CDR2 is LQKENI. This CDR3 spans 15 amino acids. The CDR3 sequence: CASSNGWSSYNEQFF.

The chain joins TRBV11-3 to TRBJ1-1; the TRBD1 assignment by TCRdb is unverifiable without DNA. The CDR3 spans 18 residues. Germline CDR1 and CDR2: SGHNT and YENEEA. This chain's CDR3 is CASSLDLWGRTENTEAFF.

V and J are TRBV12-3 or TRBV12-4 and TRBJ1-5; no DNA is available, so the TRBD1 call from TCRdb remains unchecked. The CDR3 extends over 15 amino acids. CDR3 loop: CASRAGTPSNQPQHF.

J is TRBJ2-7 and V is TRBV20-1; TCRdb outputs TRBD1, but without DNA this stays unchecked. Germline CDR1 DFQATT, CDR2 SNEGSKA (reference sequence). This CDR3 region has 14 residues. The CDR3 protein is CSASRDSLSYEQYF.

Here the CDR3 reads CASSLAGQSTGELFF. V and J are TRBV7-8 and TRBJ2-2; TCRdb's D call of TRBD1 is untestable without DNA. The CDR3 is 15 residues long. Germline V gene data show CDR1 as SGHVS and CDR2 as FQNEAQ.

The CDR3 is CASSLPSGRARGELFF. This chain joins TRBV11-2 and TRBJ2-2; the TCRdb D gene call, TRBD2, has no DNA to confirm it. Germline loops: CDR1 SGHAT, CDR2 FQNNGV. The CDR3 extends over 16 amino acids.

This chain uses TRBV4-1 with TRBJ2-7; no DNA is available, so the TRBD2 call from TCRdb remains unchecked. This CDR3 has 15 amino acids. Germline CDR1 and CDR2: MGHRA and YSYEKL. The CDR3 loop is CASSQDPGLEYEQYF.

The CDR3 is CASSYSLGTGELFF. The chain couples TRBV6-5 to TRBJ2-2. Germline CDR1 is MNHEY and CDR2 is SVGAGI. The CDR3 spans 14 residues.

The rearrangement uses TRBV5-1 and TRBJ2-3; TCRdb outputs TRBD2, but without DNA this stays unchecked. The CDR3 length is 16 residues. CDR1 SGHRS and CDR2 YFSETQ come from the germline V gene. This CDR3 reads CASSLDSLAGGNTQYF.

CDR3 region: CASSPRQGRSYEQYF. The chain uses TRBV9 and TRBJ2-7; TCRdb proposes TRBD1, but this gene call is untestable without DNA. The CDR3 loop spans 15 amino acids. Germline-derived CDR1 and CDR2 are SGDLS and YYNGEE. The full variable domain, rest sourced from reference TRBV9 and TRBJ2-7, is DSGVTQTPKHLITATGQRVTLRCSPRSGDLSVYWYQQSLDQGLQFLIQYYNGEERAKGNILERFSAQQFPDLHSELNLSSLELGDSALYFCASSPRQGRSYEQYFGPGTRLTVT.

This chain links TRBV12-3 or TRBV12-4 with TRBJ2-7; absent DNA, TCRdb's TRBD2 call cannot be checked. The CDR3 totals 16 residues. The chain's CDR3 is CASSLGDPQAAYEQYF.

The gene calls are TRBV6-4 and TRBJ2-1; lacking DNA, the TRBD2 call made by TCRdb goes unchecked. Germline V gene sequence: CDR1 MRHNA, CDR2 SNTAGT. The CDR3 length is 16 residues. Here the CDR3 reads CASSFSGVGAYNEQFF.

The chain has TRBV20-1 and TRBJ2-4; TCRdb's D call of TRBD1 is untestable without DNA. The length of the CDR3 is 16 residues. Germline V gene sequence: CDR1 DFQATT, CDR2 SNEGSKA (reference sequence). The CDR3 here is CSASPGAGVAKNIQYF.

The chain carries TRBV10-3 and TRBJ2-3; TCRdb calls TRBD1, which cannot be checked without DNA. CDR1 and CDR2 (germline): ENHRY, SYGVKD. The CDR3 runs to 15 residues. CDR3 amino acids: CAIRNGGTLTDTQYF.